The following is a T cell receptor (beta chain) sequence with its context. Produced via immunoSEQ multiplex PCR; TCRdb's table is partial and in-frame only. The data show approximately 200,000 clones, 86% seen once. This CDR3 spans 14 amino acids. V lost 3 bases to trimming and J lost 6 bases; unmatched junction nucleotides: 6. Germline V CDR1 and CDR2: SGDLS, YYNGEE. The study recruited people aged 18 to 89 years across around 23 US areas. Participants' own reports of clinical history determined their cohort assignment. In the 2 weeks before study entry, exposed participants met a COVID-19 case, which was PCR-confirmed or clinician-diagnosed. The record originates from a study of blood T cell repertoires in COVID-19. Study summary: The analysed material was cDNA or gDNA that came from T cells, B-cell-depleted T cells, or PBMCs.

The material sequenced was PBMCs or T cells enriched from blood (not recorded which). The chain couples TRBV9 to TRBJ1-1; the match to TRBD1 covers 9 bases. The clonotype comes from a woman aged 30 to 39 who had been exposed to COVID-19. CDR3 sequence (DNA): TGTGCCAGCAGCGCACAGGGGGCGGTCGCTGAAGCTTTCTTT. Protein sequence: CASSAQGAVAEAFF.